Following are 28 T cell receptor beta chains from one sample sequenced in a study of T cells in Graves' hyperthyroidism and ophthalmopathy. Amplified regions were TCR beta CDR3 sequences from RNA transcripts. First-round RT-PCR targeting the TCR CDR3 was performed with the HTBI primer set. TCRdb processed the multiplex PCR reads anew with MiXCR; each CDR3 protein has one entry. Of approximately 600,000 distinct CDR3 sequences listed, 15% to 20% were seen once; the top ten hold approximately 3.9%. Sequencing used blood. Receptors were obtained from a woman younger than 45 with Graves' hyperthyroidism.

The genes are TRBV7-2 and TRBJ2-7; possible D gene TRBD2, 6 bases. The CDR3 covers 14 residues. V was clipped by 3 bases and J by 4 bases, with 13 bases between them. In germline, CDR1 is SGHTA, CDR2 FQGNSA. CDR3 in DNA: TGTGCCAGCAGCTTCGACAGCGGGCCTTACGAGCAGTACTTC. Its translation is CASSFDSGPYEQYF.

This clonotype was recorded a few times. The rearrangement joins TRBV19 to TRBJ1-5; unclear D gene. V lost 4 bases to trimming and J lost 2 bases, with 21 bases between them. The CDR3 contains 18 residues. Germline assignment: CDR1 LNHDA and CDR2 SQIVND (reference sequence). DNA for the CDR3: TGTGCCAGTAGTAATGCTATAAGGGCTTTGGAGGGCAATCAGCCCCAGCATTTT. Amino acids: CASSNAIRALEGNQPQHF.

The chain links TRBV20-1 to TRBJ1-1; perhaps TRBD1 as D (6 bases). Germline V gene sequence: CDR1 DFQATT, CDR2 SNEGSKA (reference sequence). The CDR3 runs 13 residues. With 0 bases removed from V and 1 base from J, the gap between germline ends came to 6 bases. CDR3 DNA sequence: TGCAGTGCTAGAGAAGGGGGGAACACTGAAGCTTTCTTT. Amino acid sequence: CSAREGGNTEAFF.

This clonotype has at least ten counts. This chain connects TRBV10-3 to TRBJ2-7; either TRBD1 or TRBD2 may fit D (5 bases each). Germline V CDR1 and CDR2: ENHRY, SYGVKD. This CDR3 spans 13 amino acids. Trimming stripped 1 base from V and 3 bases from J, with 7 bases between. The DNA of the CDR3 is TGTGCCATCAGTGAGTATGGGGGCTACGAGCAGTACTTC. This encodes CAISEYGGYEQYF.

This clonotype was counted ten times or more. The V call is TRBV20-1, the J call TRBJ2-7; tentatively, D is TRBD2 (6 bases). CDR1 and CDR2 (germline): DFQATT, SNEGSKA (reference sequence). This CDR3 contains 15 residues. Trimming left V 2 bases short and J 2 bases short, with 16 bases between. CDR3 nucleotides: TGCAGTGCTAGATCCGCGGGCGGAGGGACCTACGAGCAGTACTTC. Amino acid sequence: CSARSAGGGTYEQYF.

The sample holds many counts of this clonotype. The genes are TRBV6-5 and TRBJ2-7; 7 nucleotides align to TRBD1. V shed 4 bases and J 2 bases; nucleotides not matched to a gene: 8. In germline, CDR1 is MNHEY, CDR2 SVGAGI. CDR3 size: 15 residues. The CDR3 is CASSSRLTGTYEQYF. CDR3 bases: TGTGCCAGCAGTTCTCGACTGACAGGGACCTACGAGCAGTACTTC.

As concerns this clonotype: A read error may account for a junction end that differs from germline. The chain uses TRBV3-1 and TRBJ1-5; the D is unclear. The germline CDR1 and CDR2 sequences are LGHDT and YNNKEL (reference sequence). The CDR3 extends over 16 amino acids. The CDR3 bases are TGTACCAGCAGCCAGACCCAGAATGGTGGCAATCAGCCCCAGCATTTT. It specifies CTSSQTQNGGNQPQHF.

Of note for this clonotype: A much larger clone lies one base from this, so it may be a read error. The chain couples TRBV29-1 to TRBJ2-1; tentatively, D is TRBD1 or TRBD2 (5 bases each). The better agreement between TRBJ2-7 and the DNA end casts doubt on the J call. Germline values: CDR1 SQVTM, CDR2 ANQGSEA. This CDR3 contains 13 residues. In DNA form, the CDR3 reads TGCAGCGGGGGAGCAGGGACCTACAATGAGCAGTACTTC. Its translation is CSGGAGTYNEQYF.

This clonotype has a count of ten or more. The rearrangement uses TRBV9 and TRBJ2-7; tentative D call: TRBD1 (6 bases). The V gene lost 0 bases and the J gene lost 6 bases, with 10 bases spanning the gap. CDR3 length: 13 amino acids. Per the germline V gene, CDR1 is SGDLS and CDR2 is YYNGEE. This chain's CDR3 is CASSVDGRGEQYF. The CDR3 coding sequence is TGTGCCAGCAGCGTAGACGGCAGGGGCGAGCAGTACTTC.

The genes are TRBV4-1 and TRBJ1-1; no clear D. The V end lost 3 bases, the J end lost 1 base, and 6 bases lay between the germline ends. The V gene's germline CDR1 is MGHRA and CDR2 YSYEKL. The CDR3 is made up of 13 amino acids. CDR3 loop: CASSHQRNTEAFF. CDR3 DNA: TGCGCCAGCAGCCACCAGAGGAACACTGAAGCTTTCTTT.

Written as DNA, the CDR3 is TGTGCCAGCAGAGCTTGGGACAGGGAACCCTACAATGAGCAGTTCTTC. Translation: CASRAWDREPYNEQFF. The chain recombines TRBV28 with TRBJ2-1; TRBD1 matches at 9 bases. With 6 bases clipped from V and 2 bases from J, the junction kept 8 bases outside the gene matches. This CDR3 region has 16 residues. Looked up from germline, CDR1 is MDHEN and CDR2 is SYDVKM.

This clonotype appeared many times. The J gene is TRBJ2-2, the V gene TRBV24-1, with 10 positions matching TRBD1. V was clipped by 4 bases and J by 6 bases; unmatched bases: 7. Germline CDR1 is KGHDR and CDR2 is SFDVKD. This CDR3 spans 16 amino acids. CDR3 DNA sequence: TGTGCCACCAGTGACCCTGGACAGGGGGTCTCCGGGGAGCTGTTTTTT. It translates to CATSDPGQGVSGELFF.

This clonotype has at least ten counts. The genes are TRBV7-8 and TRBJ2-7; perhaps D is TRBD1 or TRBD2 (7 bases each). CDR1 and CDR2 from the germline V gene are SGHVS and FQNEAQ. With 1 base removed from V and 3 bases from J, the gap between germline ends came to 16 bases. The CDR3 runs to 16 residues. In nucleotides, the CDR3 is TGTGCCAGCAGCTTAGTGGGGGGGGACAGCTACTACGAGCAGTACTTC. Its protein product is CASSLVGGDSYYEQYF.

The chain combines TRBV11-2 with TRBJ2-7, with 11 bases lining up with TRBD2. With 5 bases clipped from V and 2 bases from J, the junction kept 8 bases outside the gene matches. Per the germline V gene, CDR1 is SGHAT and CDR2 is FQNNGV. This CDR3 spans 16 amino acids. The CDR3 spells CASSGIGTSGPYEQYF. CDR3 nucleotide sequence: TGTGCCAGCAGCGGTATCGGGACTAGCGGCCCCTACGAGCAGTACTTC.

This clonotype was picked up many times. This rearrangement joins TRBV15 to TRBJ2-5, with a tentative D call TRBD1 (6 bases). Germline loops: CDR1 LNHNV, CDR2 YYDKDF (reference sequence). The CDR3 is made up of 17 amino acids. V dropped 1 base and J dropped 2 bases, with 17 bases sitting between them. CDR3 amino acids: CATSRVLGHSGQETQYF. The CDR3 bases are TGTGCCACCAGCAGAGTTCTGGGACATTCGGGACAAGAGACCCAGTACTTC.

This clonotype came up many times. This chain links TRBV7-2 with TRBJ2-3; D is unresolved. Germline V gene lookup returns CDR1 SGHTA and CDR2 FQGNSA. Trimming took off 7 bases at V and 2 bases at J, with 13 bases between the two ends. The CDR3 length is 14 residues. CDR3 region: CASTPVSPTDTQYF. CDR3 DNA: TGTGCCAGCACGCCGGTCTCCCCCACAGATACGCAGTATTTT.

This clonotype showed up many times. The gene calls are TRBV6-2 or TRBV6-3 and TRBJ1-1; TRBD1 is a possible D gene (6 bases). Germline assignment: CDR1 MNHEY and CDR2 SVGEGT. The CDR3 runs to 14 residues. The V end was cut by 2 bases, the J end by 2 bases, with 9 bases between. CDR3 DNA: TGTGCCAGCAGTTACGCGGGACAAAACACTGAAGCTTTCTTT. Its translation: CASSYAGQNTEAFF.

The J gene is TRBJ2-5, the V gene TRBV9; tentative D call: TRBD2 (6 bases). The germline gives CDR1 SGDLS, CDR2 YYNGEE. V was clipped by 0 bases and J by 5 bases, with 11 bases between them. The CDR3 spans 14 residues. The CDR3 sequence: CASSVGSSGETQYF. The DNA of the CDR3 is TGTGCCAGCAGCGTAGGTAGCAGCGGGGAGACCCAGTACTTC.

There are many counts of this clonotype. The rearrangement links TRBV7-9 to TRBJ2-7; 7 nucleotides match TRBD2. Germline values: CDR1 SEHNR, CDR2 FQNEAQ (reference sequence). The CDR3 runs to 14 residues. The junction had 7 bases not matched to a gene; V was cut back by 5 bases and J by 3 bases. The CDR3 bases are TGTGCCAGCAGCCAGGCTCTAGCGGACTACGAGCAGTACTTC. Its protein is CASSQALADYEQYF.

This chain joins TRBV7-9 and TRBJ2-7; D remains ambiguous. The length of the CDR3 is 12 residues. Per the germline V gene, CDR1 is SEHNR and CDR2 is FQNEAQ (reference sequence). Trimming took 3 bases from V and 9 from J, leaving 12 bases between them. The CDR3 sequence is CASSFERQRQYF. The CDR3 coding sequence is TGTGCCAGCAGCTTCGAACGCCAACGGCAGTACTTC.

There are many counts of this clonotype. The CDR3 spells CASSDGQGTRQGYTF. CDR3 coding DNA: TGTGCCAGCAGTGATGGGCAGGGTACTCGGCAGGGCTACACCTTC. This chain connects TRBV2 to TRBJ1-2; possible D gene TRBD1, 5 bases. Per the germline V gene, CDR1 is SNHLY and CDR2 is FYNNEI. The CDR3 sequence is 15 residues long. Trimming shortened V by 3 bases and J by 8 bases, and 19 bases separated the two germline ends.

A few counts support this clonotype. The rearrangement uses TRBV7-2 and TRBJ1-1; D perhaps matches TRBD1 (5 bases). The ends were cut back, 3 bases at V and 1 base at J, with 18 bases in the middle. Germline values: CDR1 SGHTA, CDR2 FQGNSA. The CDR3 sequence is 17 residues long. The CDR3 here is CASSFRGTGVGNTEAFF. For the CDR3, the DNA is TGTGCCAGCAGCTTCCGAGGGACGGGCGTGGGGAACACTGAAGCTTTCTTT.

This clonotype was detected many times. The V call is TRBV3-1, the J call TRBJ2-7; D remains ambiguous. V was clipped by 0 bases and J by 3 bases, with 6 bases between them. Germline V gene data show CDR1 as LGHDT and CDR2 as YNNKEL (reference sequence). This CDR3 spans 13 amino acids. The CDR3 reads CASSQDIHYEQYF. The CDR3 bases are TGTGCCAGCAGCCAAGACATACACTACGAGCAGTACTTC.

This chain joins TRBV5-1 and TRBJ2-7; possibly TRBD1 for D (5 bases). From germline, CDR1 is SGHRS and CDR2 YFSETQ. Trimming removed 2 bases at V and 3 bases at J, with 18 bases between. CDR3 length: 16 residues. Here the CDR3 DNA reads TGCGCCAGCAGCTTCGAACCTAGGGGTTCGAGCTACGAGCAGTACTTC. Translating it yields CASSFEPRGSSYEQYF.

This clonotype was observed a handful of times. The CDR3 DNA reads as TGTGCCAGCAGTGACCCTCCCGGGACAGGGGGCGCCGGGTCACCCCTCCACTTT. It translates to CASSDPPGTGGAGSPLHF. This chain links TRBV25-1 with TRBJ1-6; 12 nucleotides line up with TRBD1. Germline values: CDR1 MGHDK, CDR2 SYGVNS. The CDR3 has 18 residues. With V trimmed by 3 bases and J by 10 bases, 13 bases remained unmatched.

This clonotype has ten or more counts. This chain connects TRBV6-1 to TRBJ1-1; tentative D call: TRBD1 (5 bases). Deletions cut 5 bases from V and 1 base from J, with 8 bases between. Germline V gene sequence: CDR1 MNHNS, CDR2 SASEGT. The CDR3 length is 13 residues. CDR3 protein: CASSYDRNTEAFF. DNA of the CDR3: TGTGCCAGCAGTTACGACAGGAACACTGAAGCTTTCTTT.

This clonotype was seen repeatedly, ten times or more. The chain carries TRBV20-1 and TRBJ1-1; 7 bases align to TRBD1. Per the germline V gene, CDR1 is DFQATT and CDR2 is SNEGSKA (reference sequence). Losses at the gene ends were 1 base for V and 1 base for J; bases not matched to a gene: 3. The CDR3 totals 14 residues. The CDR3 nucleotides are TGCAGTGCTAGAGGGGACAGCTCGAACACTGAAGCTTTCTTT. Translated: CSARGDSSNTEAFF.

The chain has TRBV18 and TRBJ1-2, with unresolved D. The CDR3 length is 14 residues. Trimming cost V 3 bases and J 2 bases, with 10 bases left between them. Looked up from germline, CDR1 is KGHSH and CDR2 is LQKENI. The CDR3 nucleotides read TGTGCCAGCTCACCCCCCGATAGCAACTATGGCTACACCTTC. As protein: CASSPPDSNYGYTF.